These 29 T cell receptor beta chains share one sample of origin, sequenced in a study of glioma-infiltrating T cells. The iRepertoire nested amplicon-rescue multiplex PCR amplified TCR alpha and beta CDR3s from RNA. TCRdb ran MiXCR on the multiplex PCR reads and lists one entry per CDR3 protein. The sample includes 4,000 to 5,000 distinct CDR3 sequences, roughly 32% of them seen just once. The sample comprised glioma tissue, nonneoplastic brain tissue, or PBMCs (not recorded which). Receptors originate from a human donor with low-grade glioma or glioblastoma, undergoing nonglioma brain surgery, or in good health (not recorded which).

As to this clonotype: It may be a read error: a sequence one base away is much more abundant. The chain combines TRBV12-3 or TRBV12-4 with TRBJ2-2; no definite D call. The V end lost 6 bases, the J end lost 10 bases, and 9 bases lay between the germline ends. The CDR3 consists of 11 residues. The chain's CDR3 is CASSRGLELFF. CDR3 nucleotides: TGTGCCAGCAGCCGAGGCTTGGAGCTGTTTTTT.

This rearrangement joins TRBV7-9 to TRBJ2-3; D not resolved. This CDR3 region has 16 residues. The germline V gene has CDR1 SEHNR and CDR2 FQNEAQ (reference sequence). The ends were cut back, 5 bases at V and 6 bases at J, with 21 bases in the middle. The CDR3 here is CASSLMSLTGCDTQYF. Written as DNA, the CDR3 is TGTGCCAGCAGCCTAATGAGCCTAACCGGTTGTGATACGCAGTATTTT.

V usage is TRBV6-1 and J usage is TRBJ2-4; D is unclear. The CDR3 totals 16 residues. Germline lookup yields CDR1 MNHNS and CDR2 SASEGT. V was clipped by 6 bases and J by 2 bases, with 17 bases between them. The chain's CDR3 is CASSPWCAASKNIQYF. The CDR3 DNA sequence: TGTGCCAGCAGCCCCTGGTGCGCCGCTTCCAAAAACATTCAGTACTTC.

V and J are TRBV5-5 and TRBJ2-5, with unresolved D. The CDR3 is 13 amino acids. V lost 2 bases, J lost 2 bases, and 7 bases lay in between. Germline V gives CDR1 SGHKS, CDR2 YYEKEE (reference sequence). The CDR3 reads CASSFGQQETQYF. In DNA, the CDR3 is TGTGCCAGCAGCTTCGGGCAACAAGAGACCCAGTACTTC. The full variable domain, in which reference TRBV5-5 and TRBJ2-5 provide the parts outside the CDR3, is DAGVTQSPTHLIKTRGQQVTLRCSPISGHKSVSWYQQVLGQGPQFIFQYYEKEERGRGNFPDRFSARQFPNYSSELNVNALLLGDSALYLCASSFGQQETQYFGPGTRLLVL.

V usage is TRBV6-1 and J usage is TRBJ1-2; D possibly corresponds to TRBD1 (5 bases). The CDR3 length is 15 residues. The V gene's germline CDR1 is MNHNS and CDR2 SASEGT. CDR3 sequence: CVSSRHLGQNYGYTF. CDR3 sequence (DNA): TGTGTTAGCAGTCGCCATCTCGGACAAAACTATGGCTACACCTTC.

The chain has TRBV29-1 and TRBJ1-4, with 9 bases fitting TRBD1. Germline V gene lookup returns CDR1 SQVTM and CDR2 ANQGSEA. V shed 4 bases and J 8 bases; nucleotides not matched to a gene: 5. CDR3 length equals 13 residues. CDR3 bases: TGCAGCGTTGTGGGACAGGGTAAAGAAAAACTGTTTTTT. Its translation: CSVVGQGKEKLFF. Supplemented by reference TRBV29-1 and TRBJ1-4, the full variable domain reads SAVISQKPSRDICQRGTSLTIQCQVDSQVTMMFWYRQQPGQSLTLIATANQGSEATYESGFVIDKFPISRPNLTFSTLTVSNMSPEDSSIYLCSVVGQGKEKLFFGSGTQLSVL.

Sample share makes this clonotype medium-sized (0.01 to 0.1%). This CDR3 reads CASSQDGMGASEQYF. In nucleotides, the CDR3 is TGCGCCAGCAGCCAAGATGGGATGGGGGCGAGCGAGCAGTACTTC. The rearrangement uses TRBV4-1 and TRBJ2-7, with D perhaps matching TRBD1 (6 bases). Between the trimmed V and J ends, which lost 0 bases and 6 bases, there was a span of 15 bases. In germline, CDR1 is MGHRA, CDR2 YSYEKL. The CDR3 spans 15 residues.

This clonotype is medium-sized in the sample. The CDR3 DNA follows: TGTGCCAGCAGCACAACTTGGGGGGGTAGTCATAGTGAAGCTTTCTTT. It yields the protein CASSTTWGGSHSEAFF. The V and J genes are TRBV28 and TRBJ1-1; maybe TRBD1 (5 bases). V was clipped by 6 bases and J by 7 bases, with 24 bases between them. CDR1 and CDR2 (germline): MDHEN, SYDVKM. The length of the CDR3 is 16 residues.

The V and J genes are TRBV4-2 and TRBJ1-6, with D unclear. V lost 6 bases to trimming and J lost 7 bases, with 13 bases between them. Germline assignment: CDR1 LGHNA and CDR2 YNFKEQ. CDR3 length: 14 amino acids. The CDR3 nucleotides read TGTGCCAGCAGTTTCCGGGAGTACAATTCACCCCTCCACTTT. Its translation: CASSFREYNSPLHF.

The gene calls are TRBV28 and TRBJ2-5; TRBD1 matches at 7 bases. The trim removed 8 bases at V and 3 bases at J, leaving 12 bases unmatched. The CDR3 consists of 15 residues. Per germline, CDR1 MDHEN and CDR2 SYDVKM. This CDR3 is CASLRGTDNKETQYF. In nucleotides, the CDR3 is TGTGCCAGCTTGAGAGGGACAGACAACAAAGAGACCCAGTACTTC.

Many counts were recorded for this clonotype. This chain connects TRBV19 to TRBJ2-3; D is uncertain. The germline gives CDR1 LNHDA, CDR2 SQIVND (reference sequence). The V end was cut by 3 bases, the J end by 4 bases, with 11 bases between. The CDR3 runs to 14 residues. The CDR3 loop reads CASSIAGLPDTQYF. In nucleotides, the CDR3 is TGTGCCAGTAGTATTGCCGGGCTTCCAGATACGCAGTATTTT.

In its sample, this clonotype was seen many times. This rearrangement joins TRBV5-1 to TRBJ2-2; D might be TRBD1 (5 bases). The ends were cut back, 0 bases at V and 2 bases at J, with 11 bases in the middle. In germline, CDR1 is SGHRS, CDR2 YFSETQ. The CDR3 has 16 amino acids. CDR3 DNA: TGCGCCAGCAGCTTGGCGACAGTACTTAACACCGGGGAGCTGTTTTTT. It encodes CASSLATVLNTGELFF. The full variable domain, its missing parts supplied by reference TRBV5-1 and TRBJ2-2, is KAGVTQTPRYLIKTRGQQVTLSCSPISGHRSVSWYQQTPGQGLQFLFEYFSETQRNKGNFPGRFSGRQFSNSRSEMNVSTLELGDSALYLCASSLATVLNTGELFFGEGSRLTVL.

This clonotype is large within its sample. The J gene is TRBJ1-5, the V gene TRBV6-2 or TRBV6-3; D is ambiguous. Germline loops: CDR1 MNHEY, CDR2 SVGEGT. The V end lost 5 bases, the J end lost 4 bases, and 6 bases lay between the germline ends. CDR3 length: 12 amino acids. Written as DNA, the CDR3 is TGTGCCAGCAGTCGCCCAAATCAGCCCCAGCATTTT. Translated, it gives CASSRPNQPQHF.

The chain couples TRBV6-2 or TRBV6-3 to TRBJ2-7; TRBD2 matches 15 bases. The germline V gene has CDR1 MNHEY and CDR2 SVGEGT. V dropped 6 bases and J dropped 13; count of bases not matched to a gene: 13. The CDR3 covers 15 residues. For the CDR3, the DNA is TGTGCCAGCAGAGAGCCGGGACTAGCGGGGGGCGTGCAATACTTC. Amino acids: CASREPGLAGGVQYF.

This clonotype was seen many times. The chain joins TRBV5-4 to TRBJ2-3, with D hard to call. V was trimmed by 0 bases and J by 6 bases, leaving 5 bases between them. CDR3 length: 12 residues. Germline V gene data show CDR1 as SGHNT and CDR2 as YYREEE (reference sequence). CDR3: CASSLEGDTQYF. The CDR3 DNA is TGTGCCAGCAGCTTGGAAGGGGATACGCAGTATTTT.

Only one count was recorded for this clonotype. Because the CDR3 is missing its conserved closing phenylalanine or tryptophan, this is likely a read error. The J gene is TRBJ2-5, the V gene TRBV6-1; D ambiguous. This CDR3 is 15 amino acids long. Germline CDR1 and CDR2: MNHNS and SASEGT. The CDR3 sequence is CASRTSSSPQETQYL. Here the CDR3 DNA reads TGCGCCAGCAGGACCTCTTCCAGCCCTCAAGAGACCCAGTACCTC.

By share, this clonotype counts as medium-sized. The genes are TRBV4-1 and TRBJ2-1; 7 bases are shared with TRBD2. The germline CDR1 and CDR2 sequences are MGHRA and YSYEKL. The CDR3 totals 15 residues. V dropped 2 bases and J dropped 7; count of bases not matched to a gene: 8. Here the CDR3 reads CASSQRMTSTNEQFF. The CDR3 DNA sequence: TGCGCCAGCAGCCAACGGATGACTAGCACGAATGAGCAGTTCTTC.

This clonotype was observed many times. The chain has TRBV12-3 or TRBV12-4 and TRBJ2-5; unclear D gene. CDR3 size: 15 residues. V lost 8 bases to trimming and J lost 3 bases, with 19 bases between them. DNA of the CDR3: TGTGCCAGCGGAGATCCCCATCACGGTAAAGAGACCCAGTACTTC. Translation: CASGDPHHGKETQYF.

This clonotype is labeled medium-sized (0.01 to 0.1%). The chain has TRBV12-3 or TRBV12-4 and TRBJ1-5, with 7 bases matching TRBD1. The CDR3 contains 13 residues. Trimming took 8 bases from V and 3 from J; bases not matched to a gene: 4. As DNA, the CDR3 is TGTGCCAGCCGGGACAGACTCAATCAGCCCCAGCATTTT. Protein product: CASRDRLNQPQHF.

This clonotype is medium-sized (0.01 to 0.1%). The chain has TRBV4-1 and TRBJ2-3; TRBD2 matches at 11 bases. The length of the CDR3 is 15 residues. Losses at the gene ends were 2 bases for V and 7 bases for J; bases not matched to a gene: 5. CDR1 MGHRA and CDR2 YSYEKL come from the germline V gene. The CDR3 is CASSQLAGGRNTQYF. For the CDR3, the DNA is TGCGCCAGCAGCCAACTAGCGGGGGGAAGGAATACGCAGTATTTT.

Remarks on this clonotype: Being one base from a much bigger clone, this may be a read error. The gene calls are TRBV12-3 or TRBV12-4 and TRBJ2-7, with D uncertain. V was pared by 3 bases and J by 2 bases, with 11 bases between. The CDR3 consists of 14 residues. CDR3 sequence (DNA): TGTGCCAGCAGTTTGGGCCCAGACACCTACGAGCAGTACGTC. Protein product: CASSLGPDTYEQYV.

By sample share, this clonotype is medium-sized. The chain recombines TRBV3-1 with TRBJ2-3; D not resolved. This CDR3 is 16 amino acids long. Germline V gene lookup returns CDR1 LGHDT and CDR2 YNNKEL (reference sequence). The V and J ends lost 3 bases and 4 bases respectively, with 17 bases between them. The CDR3 bases are TGTGCCAGCAGCCAGGGGTCTGGCGTGGTGGCAGATACGCAGTATTTT. Its protein is CASSQGSGVVADTQYF.

This clonotype was found once. A much larger clone is a single base away; this may be a read error. V gene TRBV9 combines with J gene TRBJ2-5, with D tentatively TRBD1 or TRBD2 (6 bases each). CDR3 length: 15 amino acids. Germline values: CDR1 SGDLS, CDR2 YYNGEE. V was pared by 0 bases and J by 5 bases, with 14 bases between. CDR3 nucleotides: TGTGCCAGCAGCGTAGGACTGATAGGGGGGGAGACCCAGTACTTC. It codes for CASSVGLIGGETQYF.

This clonotype rates as medium-sized. V and J are TRBV7-6 and TRBJ2-7; 8 bases match TRBD2. Per germline, CDR1 SGHVS and CDR2 FNYEAQ. Germline trimming cut 4 bases from V and 2 bases from J; bases unmatched to any gene: 4. This CDR3 contains 14 residues. The CDR3 here is CASSSGGAPYEQYF. The CDR3 nucleotides read TGTGCCAGCAGCTCCGGGGGGGCCCCCTACGAGCAGTACTTC. The variable domain in full, completed from reference TRBV7-6 and TRBJ2-7, reads GAGVSQSPRYKVTKRGQDVALRCDPISGHVSLYWYRQALGQGPEFLTYFNYEAQQDKSGLPNDRFSAERPEGSISTLTIQRTEQRDSAMYRCASSSGGAPYEQYFGPGTRLTVT.

By its share, this clonotype is medium-sized (0.01 to 0.1%). The chain recombines TRBV7-2 with TRBJ2-7; TRBD2 matches 11 bases. CDR3 length: 15 residues. V lost 5 bases, J lost 3 bases, and 6 bases stayed unmatched. In germline, CDR1 is SGHTA, CDR2 FQGNSA. Written as DNA, the CDR3 is TGTGCCAGCAGCGAACTAGCGGGGGTGGACTACGAGCAGTACTTC. It is translated as CASSELAGVDYEQYF.

This clonotype came up many times. The genes are TRBV14 and TRBJ2-3; D unclear. This CDR3 is 12 amino acids long. CDR1 SGHDN and CDR2 FVKESK come from the germline V gene. The ends were cut back, 4 bases at V and 8 bases at J, with 10 bases in the middle. For the CDR3, the DNA is TGTGCCAGCAGCCCCCCCGGCCGTACGCAGTATTTT. As protein: CASSPPGRTQYF.

This clonotype is medium-sized (0.01 to 0.1%). DNA of the CDR3: TGTGCCAGCAGTCTTAACAGTCAAGCTGCGGGGAACACCATATATTTT. Protein product: CASSLNSQAAGNTIYF. V usage is TRBV2 and J usage is TRBJ1-3; no definite D call. Germline V gene data show CDR1 as SNHLY and CDR2 as FYNNEI. Trimming took 5 bases from V and 7 from J, leaving 21 bases between them. The CDR3 spans 16 residues. Based on the CDR3 plus reference TRBV2 and TRBJ1-3, the full variable domain is EPEVTQTPSHQVTQMGQEVILRCVPISNHLYFYWYRQILGQKVEFLVSFYNNEISEKSEIFDDQFSVERPDGSNFTLKIRSTKLEDSAMYFCASSLNSQAAGNTIYFGEGSWLTVV.

The V and J genes are TRBV27 and TRBJ1-2; D perhaps matches TRBD1 (6 bases). V gave up 2 bases and J gave up 4 bases, with 8 bases separating them. The length of the CDR3 is 13 residues. Germline CDR1 MNHEY, CDR2 SMNVEV (reference sequence). CDR3 sequence: CASSLQGPYGYTF. The CDR3 coding sequence is TGTGCCAGCAGTTTACAGGGGCCCTATGGCTACACCTTC.

The table lists this clonotype with many counts. V and J are TRBV5-1 and TRBJ1-6; possible D gene TRBD1, 6 bases. The V and J ends lost 1 base and 7 bases respectively, with 12 bases between them. Germline V gene lookup returns CDR1 SGHRS and CDR2 YFSETQ. The CDR3 runs 15 residues. CDR3: CASSLSGQGNSPLHF. CDR3 sequence (DNA): TGCGCCAGCAGCTTGTCGGGACAAGGAAATTCACCCCTCCACTTT.